A single sample gave rise to the 4 T cell receptor beta chains below, sequenced in a study of molecular identifiers for immune sequencing clone quantification. A single record per CDR3 protein comes from TCRdb applying MiXCR to the PCR reads. The data contain about 320,000 distinct CDR3 sequences, over 20% of them singletons. Material for sequencing was naive CD8+ T cells from blood, with Jurkat cell RNA spiked in. As for subset: FACS-sorted CD8+CD4-CCR7+CD45RA+ naive T cells. The receptors were gathered from a human donor in good health. Some libraries in this study had Jurkat cell RNA spiked in.

This clonotype was seen repeatedly, ten times or more. V usage is TRBV29-1 and J usage is TRBJ2-3, with a weak D call TRBD1 (6 bases). Trimming took off 7 bases at V and 4 bases at J, with 9 bases between the two ends. CDR1 and CDR2 from the germline V gene are SQVTM and ANQGSEA. The CDR3 has 11 residues. The CDR3 is CSGRTADTQYF. The CDR3 nucleotides read TGCAGCGGACGGACAGCAGATACGCAGTATTTT.

This clonotype was seen more than once but under ten times. The CDR3 coding sequence is TGCAGTGCTAGAGATCCGGGACAGGGGAGGAAAAACATTCAGTACTTC. Translating it yields CSARDPGQGRKNIQYF. The chain combines TRBV20-1 with TRBJ2-4; 10 bases agree with TRBD1. This CDR3 comprises 16 residues. V trimming: 0 bases; J trimming: 4 bases; junction bases outside the gene matches: 6. Germline V lookup: CDR1 DFQATT, CDR2 SNEGSKA (reference sequence).

This clonotype showed up just once. This could be a read error, since a much larger clone is one nucleotide away. J is TRBJ1-5 and V is TRBV6-5; the match to TRBD1 covers 8 bases. CDR3 length: 15 amino acids. The V gene end was trimmed by 7 bases and the J gene end by 2 bases; junction bases not matched to a gene: 7. CDR1 MNHEY and CDR2 SVGAGI come from the germline V gene. In DNA, the CDR3 is TGTGCCAGCATTCTTGACAGGGGAGGCAATCAGCCCCAGCATTTT. Translation: CASILDRGGNQPQHF.

On this clonotype itself: A much larger clonotype is one base distant, so this may be a read error. The chain employs TRBV2 and TRBJ1-1, with 9 bases fitting TRBD1. The CDR3 has 16 amino acids. From germline, CDR1 is SNHLY and CDR2 FYNNEI. This chain's CDR3 is CASSEAQGAVNTEALF. CDR3 bases: TGTGCCAGCAGTGAAGCACAGGGGGCGGTCAACACTGAAGCTCTCTTT.